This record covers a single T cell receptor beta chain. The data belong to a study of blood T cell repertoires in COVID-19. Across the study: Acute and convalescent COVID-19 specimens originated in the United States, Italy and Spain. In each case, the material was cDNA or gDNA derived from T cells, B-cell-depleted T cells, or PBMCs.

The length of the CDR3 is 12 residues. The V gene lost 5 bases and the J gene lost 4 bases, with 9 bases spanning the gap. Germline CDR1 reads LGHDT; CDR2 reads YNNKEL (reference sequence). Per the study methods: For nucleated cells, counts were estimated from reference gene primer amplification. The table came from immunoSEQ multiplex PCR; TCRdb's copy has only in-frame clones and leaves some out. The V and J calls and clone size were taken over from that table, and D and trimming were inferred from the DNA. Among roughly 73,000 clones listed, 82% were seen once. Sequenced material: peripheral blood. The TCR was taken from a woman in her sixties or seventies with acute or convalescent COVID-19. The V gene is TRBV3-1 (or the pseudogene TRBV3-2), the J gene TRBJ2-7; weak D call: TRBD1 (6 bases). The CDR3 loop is CASSYGQYEQYF. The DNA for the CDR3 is TGTGCCAGCAGCTACGGACAGTACGAGCAGTACTTC.